This T cell receptor (beta chain) was documented in a study of identical twins. This clonotype was recorded a few times. A universal primer site was added by template switching, and unique molecular identifiers were carried by the cDNA. From the 5' RACE reads, TCRdb called clonotypes with MiXCR, one entry per CDR3 protein. The sample lists hundreds of thousands of distinct CDR3 sequences, roughly 6.2% occurring once. The donors were all healthy and Caucasian. This TCR was sampled from a man aged 18 to 29 in good health. The sequenced material came from naive T cells sorted from blood.

The DNA for the CDR3 is TGTGCCATCAGTGAGGAGCGGGAGTTGAGGCAGTACGTC. The encoded protein is CAISEERELRQYV. The chain employs TRBV10-3 and TRBJ2-7; 8 bases line up with TRBD2. Germline V gene data show CDR1 as ENHRY and CDR2 as SYGVKD. This CDR3 region has 13 residues. Trimming removed 2 bases from V and 9 bases from J; junction bases left unmatched: 6.